The 18 T cell receptor beta chains below were found in one sample sequenced in a study of CD8+ T cells in alopecia areata. Following RNA extraction, reverse transcription yielded cDNA that acted as the sequencing template. Sequencing was performed with immunoSEQ multiplex PCR; in TCRdb, only in-frame clones are kept and a portion is missing. This sample has about 140,000 clones; roughly four fifths occur once, and the top ten carry roughly 25%. Treatment defined: oral pan-JAK inhibitor, 5-10 mg twice daily. The sample here was CD8+ T cells sorted from blood, taken at week 4, from a patient treated with tofacitinib. Receptors were obtained from a human donor with alopecia areata.

The rearrangement uses TRBV5-1 and TRBJ1-2; 10 bases align to TRBD1. The germline gives CDR1 SGHRS, CDR2 YFSETQ. The CDR3 spans 14 residues. The J segment lost 6 bases and the V segment lost 0 bases, leaving 2 bases of the junction unmatched. The DNA of the CDR3 is TGCGCCAGCAGCTTGGCGGGGACAGGGGATGGCTACACCTTC. The encoded protein is CASSLAGTGDGYTF. The full variable domain, in which reference TRBV5-1 and TRBJ1-2 provide the parts outside the CDR3, is KAGVTQTPRYLIKTRGQQVTLSCSPISGHRSVSWYQQTPGQGLQFLFEYFSETQRNKGNFPGRFSGRQFSNSRSEMNVSTLELGDSALYLCASSLAGTGDGYTFGSGTRLTVV.

The chain joins TRBV29-1 to TRBJ1-2, with D maybe TRBD1 (5 bases). There are 12 residues in the CDR3. V shed 8 bases and J shed 4 bases, with 14 bases lying between them. Germline V lookup: CDR1 SQVTM, CDR2 ANQGSEA. The CDR3 nucleotides are TGCAGCATTTTCCAGGGAGGCTATGGCTACACCTTC. As protein: CSIFQGGYGYTF.

This chain joins TRBV4-1 and TRBJ2-5, with 8 bases lining up with TRBD2. Trimming cost V 2 bases and J 5 bases; bases outside gene matches: 10. The germline CDR1 and CDR2 sequences are MGHRA and YSYEKL. This CDR3 comprises 16 residues. The CDR3: CASSQRLSGGRETQYF. DNA of the CDR3: TGCGCCAGCAGCCAAAGACTGAGCGGGGGTCGGGAGACCCAGTACTTC.

The chain combines TRBV4-2 with TRBJ2-2; unclear D gene. In germline, CDR1 is LGHNA, CDR2 YNFKEQ. The CDR3 is 13 amino acids. V lost 0 bases and J 9 bases, leaving 8 bases between the germline ends. The CDR3 bases are TGTGCCAGCAGCCAAGATGGGTATAGGGAGCTGTTTTTT. Translated, it gives CASSQDGYRELFF.

The V gene is TRBV30, the J gene TRBJ1-2; no definite D call. This CDR3 region has 14 residues. From germline, CDR1 is GTSNPN and CDR2 SVGIG (reference sequence). The germline V and J ends were trimmed by 1 base and 1 base, with 10 bases remaining between them. CDR3 bases: TGTGCCTGGAGTGCGCAGCCGTTTAACTATGGCTACACCTTC. This sequence encodes CAWSAQPFNYGYTF. Drawing the rest from reference TRBV30 and TRBJ1-2, the complete variable domain is SQTIHQWPATLVQPVGSPLSLECTVEGTSNPNLYWYRQAAGRGLQLLFYSVGIGQISSEVPQNLSASRPQDRQFILSSKKLLLSDSGFYLCAWSAQPFNYGYTFGSGTRLTVV.

The table lists this clone with a count of one. The CDR3 spells CSVWGHRTSGGDNEQFF. The CDR3 DNA is TGCAGCGTCTGGGGGCACCGGACTAGCGGGGGAGACAATGAGCAGTTCTTC. The V gene is TRBV29-1, the J gene TRBJ2-1; 13 bases are shared with TRBD2. Looked up from germline, CDR1 is SQVTM and CDR2 is ANQGSEA. The CDR3 sequence is 17 residues long. V shed 6 bases, J shed 5 bases, and the junction held 13 bases outside the gene matches.

The V and J genes are TRBV4-1 and TRBJ2-1; 9 nucleotides agree with TRBD2. With 4 bases clipped from V and 4 bases from J, the junction kept 8 bases outside the gene matches. The CDR3 spans 16 residues. Germline CDR1 MGHRA, CDR2 YSYEKL. The CDR3 spells CASSRTTSGVYNEQFF. The CDR3, as DNA: TGCGCCAGCAGCCGGACGACTAGCGGAGTTTACAATGAGCAGTTCTTC.

For this clone: One end of the junction varies from germline; a read error may be responsible. This chain links TRBV19 with TRBJ2-1, with 11 bases aligning to TRBD2. The CDR3 is made up of 15 amino acids. Germline V gene sequence: CDR1 LNHDA, CDR2 SQIVND (reference sequence). DNA for the CDR3: TGTGCCAGTACTATAGGGACTAGCGGCTACAATGAGCAGTTCTTC. Amino acid sequence: CASTIGTSGYNEQFF.

The rearrangement links TRBV27 to TRBJ2-2; no firm D call. The CDR3 length is 13 residues. Germline V gives CDR1 MNHEY, CDR2 SMNVEV (reference sequence). Trimming took 6 bases from V and 7 from J, leaving 12 bases between them. In nucleotides, the CDR3 is TGTGCCAGCAGCTTGGATGCTGGCGGGGAGCTGTTTTTT. Amino acids: CASSLDAGGELFF.

The J gene is TRBJ1-1, the V gene TRBV7-9, with 9 positions matching TRBD1. V gave up 6 bases and J gave up 0 bases; unmatched junction bases: 2. Germline CDR1 and CDR2: SEHNR and FQNEAQ (reference sequence). The CDR3 is made up of 14 amino acids. The CDR3 bases are TGTGCCAGCAGTCACAGGGGGCTGAACACTGAAGCTTTCTTT. It codes for CASSHRGLNTEAFF.

This chain links TRBV4-1 with TRBJ2-3, with D possibly TRBD1 on 5 matching bases. The CDR3 loop spans 16 amino acids. The germline V and J ends were trimmed by 0 bases and 1 base, with 11 bases remaining between them. Germline CDR1 is MGHRA and CDR2 is YSYEKL. This chain's CDR3 is CASSQDQGAGTDTQYF. DNA for the CDR3: TGCGCCAGCAGCCAAGATCAAGGGGCGGGCACAGATACGCAGTATTTT.

CDR3 loop: CASSQTKTGSEQFF. Here the CDR3 DNA reads TGTGCCAGCAGCCAGACCAAGACGGGGAGTGAGCAGTTCTTC. The chain carries TRBV14 and TRBJ2-1, with a possible D match to TRBD2 (5 bases). Germline V gene lookup returns CDR1 SGHDN and CDR2 FVKESK. V lost 3 bases and J lost 9, with 15 bases in between. This CDR3 comprises 14 residues.

Comment on this clone: Other DNA sequences of this sample code for an identical CDR3. This chain links TRBV7-2 with TRBJ2-3; TRBD2 aligns across 9 bases. The ends lost 3 bases at V and 0 bases at J; junction bases unmatched: 1. The CDR3 runs to 15 residues. The V gene's germline CDR1 is SGHTA and CDR2 FQGNSA. DNA for the CDR3: TGTGCCAGCAGCTTCCTAGCGGGGAGCACAGATACGCAGTATTTT. Amino acids: CASSFLAGSTDTQYF.

This sequence joins TRBV4-1 and TRBJ2-7; 9 bases match TRBD1. V lost 1 base, J lost 5 bases, and 6 bases stayed unmatched. The CDR3 is 15 residues long. Germline V lookup: CDR1 MGHRA, CDR2 YSYEKL. CDR3 residues: CASSQVTGGRDEQYF. The DNA of the CDR3 is TGCGCCAGCAGCCAAGTAACAGGGGGCAGGGACGAGCAGTACTTC.

As concerns this clone: The same CDR3 can be traced to other DNA sequences in this sample. This sequence joins TRBV7-9 and TRBJ2-5; 8 bases align to TRBD1. V gave up 3 bases and J gave up 5 bases; unmatched junction bases: 2. In germline, CDR1 is SEHNR, CDR2 FQNEAQ (reference sequence). The CDR3 runs to 13 residues. The CDR3 loop reads CASSLDRVETQYF. The CDR3 DNA follows: TGTGCCAGCAGCTTGGACAGGGTGGAGACCCAGTACTTC.

This clone was recorded a few times. The chain recombines TRBV7-8 with TRBJ2-3, with D perhaps matching TRBD1 or TRBD2 (5 bases each). CDR3 length: 15 residues. Trimming took 2 bases from V and 2 from J, leaving 11 bases between them. Germline V gene data show CDR1 as SGHVS and CDR2 as FQNEAQ. This chain's CDR3 is CASSLYGDPTDTQYF. DNA of the CDR3: TGTGCCAGCAGCTTATACGGGGACCCCACAGATACGCAGTATTTT.

This clone is a singleton in its sample. The chain carries TRBV7-9 and TRBJ2-7, with D perhaps being TRBD1 or TRBD2 (5 bases each). Germline loops: CDR1 SEHNR, CDR2 FQNEAQ (reference sequence). V gave up 1 base and J gave up 6 bases, with 10 bases separating them. CDR3 length: 13 amino acids. CDR3 sequence reads: CASSLGKRGEQYF. CDR3 nucleotide sequence: TGTGCCAGCAGCTTAGGAAAGAGGGGCGAGCAGTACTTC.

This chain uses TRBV27 with TRBJ1-2; D remains unclear. Germline V gives CDR1 MNHEY, CDR2 SMNVEV (reference sequence). V was cut by 5 bases and J by 0 bases, with 7 bases left in between. This CDR3 region has 13 residues. The CDR3 DNA sequence: TGTGCCAGCAGTACTACAGCTAACTATGGCTACACCTTC. It encodes CASSTTANYGYTF.